The rows below give T cell receptor beta chains drawn from one sample of a study of blood T cell repertoires in COVID-19. Sequenced by immunoSEQ multiplex PCR; TCRdb stores in-frame clones only, minus some. Of approximately 100,000 clones listed, about nine tenths are singletons. The sequenced material came from peripheral blood. The source is a human donor in a cohort sampled during active COVID-19. CDR3s include the opening cysteine and the closing phenylalanine or tryptophan. The order of the fields is V gene, J gene, D gene, clone size, CDR3 protein, CDR3 DNA. The D gene is left open where the match is weak. Size values are once, few and many counts, or a class for expanded clones, and some rows have none.

v_call: TRBV5-4; j_call: TRBJ1-3; d_call: .; clone_size: .; cdr3_aa: CASSLAAGNTIYF; cdr3_nt: TGTGCCAGCAGCTTGGCAGCTGGAAACACCATATATTTT
v_call: TRBV6-1; j_call: TRBJ2-2; d_call: .; clone_size: .; cdr3_aa: CASSEIPGHTTGELFF; cdr3_nt: TGTGCCAGCAGTGAAATACCGGGACACACCACCGGGGAGCTGTTTTTT
v_call: TRBV5-4; j_call: TRBJ2-7; d_call: TRBD1; clone_size: .; cdr3_aa: CASSRTGWDYEQYF; cdr3_nt: TGTGCCAGCAGCCGGACAGGGTGGGATTACGAGCAGTACTTC
v_call: TRBV4-3; j_call: TRBJ2-4; d_call: TRBD2; clone_size: .; cdr3_aa: CASSQDSAGGGNIQYF; cdr3_nt: TGCGCCAGCAGCCAAGATTCGGCGGGGGGGGGAAACATTCAGTACTTC
v_call: TRBV5-1; j_call: TRBJ2-1; d_call: TRBD2; clone_size: .; cdr3_aa: CASSLAGLAGGRNEQFF; cdr3_nt: TGCGCCAGCAGCTTGGCTGGACTAGCGGGGGGGAGGAATGAGCAGTTCTTC
v_call: TRBV4-2; j_call: TRBJ2-7; d_call: TRBD2; clone_size: .; cdr3_aa: CASSQDGFASGTSYEQYF; cdr3_nt: TGTGCCAGCAGCCAAGATGGGTTTGCTAGCGGGACCTCCTACGAGCAGTACTTC
v_call: TRBV7-3; j_call: TRBJ2-2; d_call: TRBD1; clone_size: .; cdr3_aa: CASREQGTPNTGELFF; cdr3_nt: TGTGCCAGCAGAGAACAGGGGACCCCGAACACCGGGGAGCTGTTTTTT
v_call: TRBV28; j_call: TRBJ2-5; d_call: TRBD1; clone_size: .; cdr3_aa: CASSSGPGQGAVGETQYF; cdr3_nt: TGTGCCAGCAGTTCCGGCCCGGGACAGGGGGCGGTGGGAGAGACCCAGTACTTC
v_call: TRBV27; j_call: TRBJ2-7; d_call: .; clone_size: once; cdr3_aa: CASSLAGVSSYEQYF; cdr3_nt: TGTGCCAGCAGTTTAGCAGGCGTTAGCTCCTACGAGCAGTACTTC
v_call: TRBV5-6; j_call: TRBJ2-7; d_call: .; clone_size: .; cdr3_aa: CASSLIRASYEQYF; cdr3_nt: TGTGCCAGCAGCTTGATACGAGCGTCCTACGAGCAGTACTTC
v_call: TRBV11-3; j_call: TRBJ2-5; d_call: .; clone_size: .; cdr3_aa: CASSRGASSNAEETQYF; cdr3_nt: TGTGCCAGCAGTCGGGGGGCCAGCAGCAATGCCGAAGAGACCCAGTACTTC
v_call: TRBV7-2; j_call: TRBJ2-1; d_call: .; clone_size: .; cdr3_aa: CASSLRLSNEQFF; cdr3_nt: TGTGCCAGCAGCTTACGACTCTCCAATGAGCAGTTCTTC
v_call: TRBV7-2; j_call: TRBJ2-7; d_call: TRBD2; clone_size: .; cdr3_aa: CASSLSSLAAYEQYF; cdr3_nt: TGTGCCAGCAGCTTATCGAGCCTAGCGGCCTACGAGCAGTACTTC
v_call: TRBV7-8; j_call: TRBJ2-7; d_call: TRBD1; clone_size: .; cdr3_aa: CASSPRQGSYEQYF; cdr3_nt: TGTGCCAGCAGCCCCCGACAGGGATCCTACGAGCAGTACTTC
v_call: TRBV6-6; j_call: TRBJ1-2; d_call: .; clone_size: .; cdr3_aa: CASSYSFWTVHGYTF; cdr3_nt: TGTGCCAGCAGTTACTCGTTTTGGACAGTTCATGGCTACACCTTC
v_call: TRBV9; j_call: TRBJ2-1; d_call: .; clone_size: .; cdr3_aa: CASSVDRRGTYNEQFF; cdr3_nt: TGTGCCAGCAGCGTAGATCGTCGGGGGACCTACAATGAGCAGTTCTTC
v_call: TRBV6-5; j_call: TRBJ1-2; d_call: .; clone_size: .; cdr3_aa: CASSPPDRPYGYTF; cdr3_nt: TGTGCCAGCAGTCCTCCGGACAGACCCTATGGCTACACCTTC
v_call: TRBV7-8; j_call: TRBJ1-5; d_call: TRBD1; clone_size: .; cdr3_aa: CASSSDRGQPQHF; cdr3_nt: TGTGCCAGCAGCTCTGACAGGGGTCAGCCCCAGCATTTT
v_call: TRBV5-5; j_call: TRBJ2-7; d_call: TRBD1; clone_size: .; cdr3_aa: CASSKTGTGGYEQYF; cdr3_nt: TGTGCCAGCAGCAAGACCGGGACAGGGGGCTACGAGCAGTACTTC
v_call: TRBV6-5; j_call: TRBJ2-3; d_call: .; clone_size: .; cdr3_aa: CASTLLGAGGDTQYF; cdr3_nt: TGTGCCAGCACCTTACTAGGGGCCGGGGGAGATACGCAGTATTTT
v_call: TRBV5-6; j_call: TRBJ1-6; d_call: TRBD1; clone_size: .; cdr3_aa: CASSAQGLGNSPLHF; cdr3_nt: TGTGCCAGCAGCGCACAGGGGCTTGGGAATTCACCCCTCCACTTT
v_call: TRBV5-1; j_call: TRBJ1-5; d_call: TRBD1; clone_size: .; cdr3_aa: CASRPGTGDQPQHF; cdr3_nt: TGCGCCAGCAGACCCGGGACAGGGGATCAGCCCCAGCATTTT
v_call: TRBV6-5; j_call: TRBJ2-7; d_call: .; clone_size: .; cdr3_aa: CASSYSVGRQYEQYF; cdr3_nt: TGTGCCAGCAGTTACTCGGTGGGGCGACAATACGAGCAGTACTTC
v_call: TRBV3-1/TRBV3-2; j_call: TRBJ2-7; d_call: .; clone_size: .; cdr3_aa: CASSQVGQGTREQYF; cdr3_nt: TGTGCCAGCAGCCAAGTGGGGCAGGGGACCCGGGAGCAGTACTTC
v_call: TRBV7-2; j_call: TRBJ2-1; d_call: TRBD2; clone_size: .; cdr3_aa: CASSFPRAGGSYNEQFF; cdr3_nt: TGTGCCAGCAGCTTTCCAAGAGCGGGGGGCTCCTACAATGAGCAGTTCTTC
v_call: TRBV6-2/TRBV6-3; j_call: TRBJ2-7; d_call: TRBD1; clone_size: .; cdr3_aa: CASSYRTGLYEQYF; cdr3_nt: TGTGCCAGCAGTTATAGGACAGGGCTTTACGAGCAGTACTTC
v_call: TRBV15; j_call: TRBJ1-5; d_call: .; clone_size: .; cdr3_aa: CATSRAISWSTIQPQHF; cdr3_nt: TGTGCCACCAGCAGAGCCATTTCGTGGTCGACAATTCAGCCCCAGCATTTT
v_call: TRBV6-6; j_call: TRBJ1-2; d_call: TRBD1; clone_size: .; cdr3_aa: CASRGQGLDGYTF; cdr3_nt: TGTGCCAGCAGGGGACAGGGATTGGATGGCTACACCTTC
v_call: TRBV28; j_call: TRBJ2-7; d_call: TRBD1; clone_size: .; cdr3_aa: CASRGGQGMGEQYF; cdr3_nt: TGTGCCAGCAGGGGCGGACAGGGTATGGGCGAGCAGTACTTC
v_call: TRBV29-1; j_call: TRBJ2-1; d_call: .; clone_size: .; cdr3_aa: CSVAGLLSYNEQFF; cdr3_nt: TGCAGCGTTGCCGGACTACTCTCCTACAATGAGCAGTTCTTC
v_call: TRBV5-1; j_call: TRBJ1-1; d_call: .; clone_size: .; cdr3_aa: CASSLSGGNTEAFF; cdr3_nt: TGCGCCAGCAGCTTGAGCGGGGGGAACACTGAAGCTTTCTTT
v_call: TRBV7-9; j_call: TRBJ2-3; d_call: .; clone_size: once; cdr3_aa: CASSQTSGETDTQYF; cdr3_nt: TGTGCCAGCAGTCAAACCTCGGGGGAAACAGATACGCAGTATTTT
v_call: TRBV29-1; j_call: TRBJ1-2; d_call: .; clone_size: .; cdr3_aa: CSVAKGVGGYTF; cdr3_nt: TGCAGCGTGGCCAAGGGGGTTGGTGGCTACACCTTC
v_call: TRBV2; j_call: TRBJ2-1; d_call: TRBD2; clone_size: .; cdr3_aa: CASSDPLAGGSYNEQFF; cdr3_nt: TGTGCCAGCAGCGACCCTCTAGCGGGGGGCTCCTACAATGAGCAGTTCTTC
v_call: TRBV3-1/TRBV3-2; j_call: TRBJ2-5; d_call: .; clone_size: .; cdr3_aa: CASSHSDGLPSQYF; cdr3_nt: TGTGCCAGCAGCCATTCCGATGGACTCCCTTCCCAGTACTTC
v_call: TRBV6-6; j_call: TRBJ2-1; d_call: TRBD2; clone_size: once; cdr3_aa: CASSPGLAGGPSSYNEQFF; cdr3_nt: TGTGCCAGCAGTCCGGGACTAGCGGGAGGACCTAGCTCCTACAATGAGCAGTTCTTC
v_call: TRBV10-3; j_call: TRBJ2-7; d_call: TRBD2; clone_size: .; cdr3_aa: CAIGTSGPPYEQYF; cdr3_nt: TGTGCCATCGGGACTAGCGGACCCCCCTACGAGCAGTACTTC